These 24 T cell receptor beta chains originate from one sample sequenced in a study of blood T cells in healthy people across ages. A second PCR, run for roughly 7 to 12 cycles, used a sample-barcoded 5' primer plus a J-beta primer mix. TCRdb re-analysed the 5' RACE reads in MiXCR, keeping a single row per CDR3 protein. The sample records 700,000 or so distinct CDR3 sequences, about a fifth being singletons. Sequencing used blood. These receptors all come from an older man in good health.

The chain recombines TRBV27 with TRBJ2-4, with D hard to call. Germline assignment: CDR1 MNHEY and CDR2 SMNVEV (reference sequence). This CDR3 comprises 15 residues. Trimming shortened V by 4 bases and J by 9 bases, and 19 bases separated the two germline ends. The CDR3 sequence is CASSSLRVESGIQYF. The CDR3 DNA reads as TGTGCCAGCAGTTCGCTACGGGTGGAGAGTGGCATTCAGTACTTC.

This clonotype was picked up a small number of times. The chain carries TRBV4-3 and TRBJ2-5, with 16 positions matching TRBD2. This CDR3 comprises 20 residues. The V segment lost 3 bases and the J segment 4 bases; nucleotides outside the gene matches: 14. Germline-derived CDR1 and CDR2 are LGHNA and YSLEER. The CDR3 DNA reads as TGCGCCAGCAGCCAGACACCTAAGGGACTAGCGGGAGGGGGTGGAGAGACCCAGTACTTC. It is translated as CASSQTPKGLAGGGGETQYF.

This rearrangement joins TRBV2 to TRBJ2-7; D call uncertain. The better agreement between TRBJ2-5 and the DNA end casts doubt on the J call. The CDR3 runs 12 residues. Germline CDR1 SNHLY, CDR2 FYNNEI. The CDR3 nucleotides read TGTGCCAGCAACGTTTTCGGAGAGACCCAGTACTTC. It specifies CASNVFGETQYF.

V usage is TRBV20-1 and J usage is TRBJ2-4; 8 nucleotides align to TRBD2. The CDR3 consists of 15 residues. Germline V gives CDR1 DFQATT, CDR2 SNEGSKA (reference sequence). The ends lost 2 bases at V and 0 bases at J; junction bases unmatched: 3. Written as DNA, the CDR3 is TGCAGTGCTAGAAGCGGGGGAATAGCCAAAAACATTCAGTACTTC. This codes for CSARSGGIAKNIQYF.

The chain couples TRBV12-3 or TRBV12-4 to TRBJ2-1, with 10 nucleotides matching TRBD1. The V and J ends lost 4 bases and 5 bases, in that order; junction bases with no gene match: 11. This CDR3 is 17 amino acids long. This CDR3 is CASSSKGGTGVDNEQFF. The CDR3 DNA sequence: TGTGCCAGCAGTTCCAAGGGCGGGACAGGGGTTGACAATGAGCAGTTCTTC.

This clonotype came up a few times. The rearrangement joins TRBV20-1 to TRBJ2-1; D is unresolved. Germline CDR1 is DFQATT and CDR2 is SNEGSKA (reference sequence). V was cut by 0 bases and J by 2 bases, with 17 bases left in between. The CDR3 runs to 17 residues. CDR3 sequence reads: CSARDLEQASPYNEQFF. CDR3 nucleotide sequence: TGCAGTGCTAGAGATTTGGAGCAGGCGTCCCCCTACAATGAGCAGTTCTTC.

The J gene is TRBJ2-3, the V gene TRBV27, with 7 bases matching TRBD2. From germline, CDR1 is MNHEY and CDR2 SMNVEV (reference sequence). This CDR3 region has 15 residues. Trimming took 4 bases from V and 3 from J; bases not matched to a gene: 7. CDR3 nucleotide sequence: TGTGCCAGCAGTTACCTCAGCGGGGTAACAGATACGCAGTATTTT. Amino acid sequence: CASSYLSGVTDTQYF.

This rearrangement joins TRBV12-3 or TRBV12-4 to TRBJ2-5; possibly TRBD1 for D (6 bases). The better agreement between TRBJ2-7 and the DNA end casts doubt on the J call. The CDR3 spans 14 residues. The CDR3 region has the DNA TGTGCCAGCAGTTTTGGACAGATTCTCTACGAGCAGTACTTC. Residues: CASSFGQILYEQYF.

This clonotype occurred many times. V is TRBV7-2 and J is TRBJ1-1, with D tentatively TRBD1 (6 bases). Germline CDR1 SGHTA, CDR2 FQGNSA. CDR3 length: 16 residues. The V end was cut by 5 bases, the J end by 0 bases, with 16 bases between. The CDR3 region is CASSPRQAFMNTEAFF. The DNA of the CDR3 is TGTGCCAGCAGCCCCAGACAGGCTTTTATGAACACTGAAGCTTTCTTT.

CDR3 in amino acids: CASSQDSIFNYGYTF. In DNA, the CDR3 is TGTGCCAGCAGCCAAGACTCCATCTTCAACTATGGCTACACCTTC. V is TRBV14 and J is TRBJ1-2; D is ambiguous. Trimming left V 0 bases short and J 2 bases short, with 10 bases between. CDR1 and CDR2 (germline): SGHDN, FVKESK. The CDR3 runs to 15 residues.

This clonotype has a handful of counts. CDR3 sequence: CASSSRLAGMYF. The CDR3 nucleotides read TGTGCCAGCAGCTCCAGACTAGCGGGGATGTACTTC. The chain couples TRBV3-1 to TRBJ2-5; 11 nucleotides match TRBD2. CDR1 is LGHDT, CDR2 YNNKEL, per germline (reference sequence). The trim removed 5 bases at V and 13 bases at J, leaving 6 bases unmatched. This CDR3 spans 12 amino acids.

A few counts support this clonotype. The chain links TRBV6-5 to TRBJ2-1, with 7 bases that match TRBD2. J lost 2 bases, V lost 6 bases, and 10 bases had no gene match. The germline V gene has CDR1 MNHEY and CDR2 SVGAGI. The CDR3 consists of 16 residues. The CDR3 DNA is TGTGCCAGCAGCTACGACCGCGGGAGTCCCTACAATGAGCAGTTCTTC. It is translated as CASSYDRGSPYNEQFF.

V is TRBV5-1 and J is TRBJ2-1, with 7 nucleotides matching TRBD2. The CDR3 consists of 14 residues. Losses at the gene ends were 4 bases for V and 8 bases for J; bases not matched to a gene: 9. In germline, CDR1 is SGHRS, CDR2 YFSETQ. CDR3 sequence reads: CASSNGPGGHEQFF. Here the CDR3 DNA reads TGCGCCAGCAGCAACGGACCGGGAGGCCATGAGCAGTTCTTC.

The chain has TRBV18 and TRBJ2-1; TRBD2 matches 7 bases. The trim removed 4 bases at V and 2 bases at J, leaving 8 bases unmatched. Germline V gene lookup returns CDR1 KGHSH and CDR2 LQKENI. The CDR3 covers 16 residues. CDR3 nucleotides: TGTGCCAGCTCACTAAGTAGCGGGCCCACCTACAATGAGCAGTTCTTC. Translating it yields CASSLSSGPTYNEQFF.

This sequence joins TRBV9 and TRBJ2-1; the match to TRBD2 covers 7 bases. The CDR3 runs to 15 residues. V dropped 3 bases and J dropped 8; count of bases not matched to a gene: 11. Germline V CDR1 and CDR2: SGDLS, YYNGEE. CDR3 residues: CASSARRDYGYEQFF. The CDR3 DNA reads as TGTGCCAGCAGCGCCCGACGGGACTATGGCTATGAGCAGTTCTTC.

This chain joins TRBV19 and TRBJ1-4; the D is unclear. The ends were cut back, 3 bases at V and 5 bases at J, with 10 bases in the middle. The CDR3 spans 14 residues. Looked up from germline, CDR1 is LNHDA and CDR2 is SQIVND (reference sequence). The CDR3 sequence is CASSIREPNEKLFF. In nucleotides, the CDR3 is TGTGCCAGTAGTATCCGGGAGCCCAATGAAAAACTGTTTTTT.

A few counts support this clonotype. The chain carries TRBV7-8 and TRBJ2-2, with D perhaps given as TRBD1 or TRBD2 (5 bases each). V was clipped by 4 bases and J by 6 bases, with 12 bases between them. This CDR3 spans 14 amino acids. The V gene's germline CDR1 is SGHVS and CDR2 FQNEAQ. CDR3 loop: CASSWDGQSGELFF. CDR3 nucleotide sequence: TGTGCCAGCAGCTGGGACGGACAATCCGGGGAGCTGTTTTTT.

V is TRBV7-3 and J is TRBJ2-1; D is uncertain. The V end lost 0 bases, the J end lost 8 bases, and 11 bases lay between the germline ends. This CDR3 is built from 14 residues. CDR1 and CDR2 from the germline V gene are SGHTA and FQGTGA. The DNA of the CDR3 is TGTGCCAGCAGCTTAACAGGTCTTACTGATGAGCAGTTCTTC. Encoded protein: CASSLTGLTDEQFF.

The table lists this clonotype with a few counts. The V and J genes are TRBV28 and TRBJ2-1; 7 bases map to TRBD2. CDR3 length: 13 residues. Germline loops: CDR1 MDHEN, CDR2 SYDVKM. V shed 7 bases and J 4 bases; nucleotides not matched to a gene: 4. This CDR3 reads CASTRAGYNEQFF. The DNA of the CDR3 is TGTGCCAGCACCAGAGCGGGGTACAATGAGCAGTTCTTC.

The chain links TRBV5-1 to TRBJ1-2; D remains ambiguous. Germline assignment: CDR1 SGHRS and CDR2 YFSETQ. The CDR3 totals 12 residues. Trimming removed 3 bases at V and 8 bases at J, with 11 bases between. The CDR3 DNA sequence: TGCGCCAGCAGCTGGCCCATGGGGGGCTACACCTTC. Amino acid sequence: CASSWPMGGYTF. Combining the CDR3 with reference TRBV5-1 and TRBJ1-2 gives the whole variable domain KAGVTQTPRYLIKTRGQQVTLSCSPISGHRSVSWYQQTPGQGLQFLFEYFSETQRNKGNFPGRFSGRQFSNSRSEMNVSTLELGDSALYLCASSWPMGGYTFGSGTRLTVV.

This sequence joins TRBV7-2 and TRBJ1-2, with D hard to call. Trimming stripped 2 bases from V and 2 bases from J, with 9 bases between. The germline gives CDR1 SGHTA, CDR2 FQGNSA. This CDR3 spans 14 amino acids. This CDR3 reads CASSLQTANYGYTF. CDR3 DNA sequence: TGTGCCAGCAGCTTACAAACGGCAAACTATGGCTACACCTTC. Full variable domain (missing parts from reference TRBV7-2 and TRBJ1-2): GAGVSQSPSNKVTEKGKDVELRCDPISGHTALYWYRQSLGQGLEFLIYFQGNSAPDKSGLPSDRFSAERTGGSVSTLTIQRTQQEDSAVYLCASSLQTANYGYTFGSGTRLTVV.

The chain is built from TRBV28 and TRBJ2-5; TRBD1 aligns across 9 bases. Germline V gene sequence: CDR1 MDHEN, CDR2 SYDVKM. This CDR3 spans 13 amino acids. The trim removed 4 bases at V and 11 bases at J, leaving 8 bases unmatched. Here the CDR3 reads CASSWGTGMEQYF. The CDR3 DNA reads TGTGCCAGCAGTTGGGGGACAGGGATGGAGCAGTACTTC.

With respect to this clonotype: One end of the junction varies from germline; a read error may be responsible. The chain is built from TRBV20-1 and TRBJ2-7; 7 nucleotides match TRBD1. The CDR3 has 15 residues. Looked up from germline, CDR1 is DFQATT and CDR2 is SNEGSKA (reference sequence). The CDR3, as DNA: TGCAGTACTAGAGTTCCAGGGGGTTCTCGGTACGAGCAGTACTTC. Translated: CSTRVPGGSRYEQYF.

This clonotype was detected only a few times. This chain joins TRBV18 and TRBJ2-3; the D gene could be TRBD1 or TRBD2 (5 bases each). V shed 0 bases and J shed 6 bases, with 13 bases lying between them. Per germline, CDR1 KGHSH and CDR2 LQKENI. This CDR3 is built from 15 residues. Written as DNA, the CDR3 is TGTGCCAGCTCACCACCGGTGATGGGACGGGATACGCAGTATTTT. Translating it yields CASSPPVMGRDTQYF.